The 17 T cell receptor beta chains in this list originate from one sample, sequenced in a study of early T cells in non-severe SARS-CoV-2 infection. TCRdb reprocessed the 5' RACE reads with MiXCR, giving one entry per CDR3 protein. The data contain roughly 80,000 distinct CDR3 sequences, 11% of them seen just once; the ten biggest clones take up 12%. The sample in question was whole blood, obtained at baseline. These receptor sequences come from an adult who was a healthcare worker with PCR-confirmed SARS-CoV-2 infection or an uninfected control (not recorded which).

This clonotype was seen a handful of times. The V gene is TRBV9, the J gene TRBJ2-1; the match to TRBD2 covers 8 bases. The CDR3 consists of 13 residues. Per germline, CDR1 SGDLS and CDR2 YYNGEE. V lost 3 bases, J lost 12 bases, and 8 bases stayed unmatched. CDR3 amino acids: CASSGPGTRWQFF. The CDR3 DNA reads as TGTGCCAGCAGCGGGCCCGGGACTAGATGGCAGTTCTTC.

In this sample, this clonotype turned up many times. This chain links TRBV19 with TRBJ1-4, with D perhaps TRBD1 (6 bases). The germline V gene encodes CDR1 LNHDA and CDR2 SQIVND (reference sequence). V was trimmed by 7 bases and J by 6 bases, leaving 21 bases between them. The CDR3 contains 16 residues. CDR3 region: CASTGQYALLDEKLFF. CDR3 DNA sequence: TGTGCCAGTACCGGACAGTACGCCCTTTTAGATGAAAAACTGTTTTTT.

This clonotype was found many times. The genes are TRBV30 and TRBJ1-3; D is unclear. The CDR3 spans 12 residues. V shed 0 bases and J shed 3 bases, with 3 bases lying between them. Germline V gives CDR1 GTSNPN, CDR2 SVGIG (reference sequence). CDR3 DNA: TGTGCCTGGAGTGTTTTTGGAAACACCATATATTTT. It specifies CAWSVFGNTIYF.

The V call is TRBV4-2, the J call TRBJ1-5, with D perhaps matching TRBD1 (5 bases). This CDR3 has 17 amino acids. Germline CDR1 LGHNA, CDR2 YNFKEQ. Trimming stripped 1 base from V and 4 bases from J, with 17 bases between. The CDR3 reads CASSQVPVGASNQPQHF. The CDR3 nucleotides are TGTGCCAGCAGCCAAGTCCCCGTTGGGGCTTCTAATCAGCCCCAGCATTTT.

This clonotype turned up a few times. The rearrangement links TRBV7-3 to TRBJ2-2; D unclear. The CDR3 spans 14 residues. Trimming removed 3 bases from V and 3 bases from J, with 8 bases in between. Per the germline V gene, CDR1 is SGHTA and CDR2 is FQGTGA. The CDR3 reads CASSLGTDTGELFF. DNA for the CDR3: TGTGCCAGCAGCTTGGGCACCGACACCGGGGAGCTGTTTTTT.

J is TRBJ2-7 and V is TRBV7-9; perhaps TRBD1 as D (6 bases). Trimming stripped 4 bases from V and 4 bases from J, with 11 bases between. CDR3 length: 13 residues. The germline V gene encodes CDR1 SEHNR and CDR2 FQNEAQ (reference sequence). The CDR3: CASSSWTEYEQYF. The DNA of the CDR3 is TGTGCCAGCAGCTCGTGGACAGAGTACGAGCAGTACTTC.

The CDR3 bases are TGTGCCAGCAACAGGGCAGATACGCAGTATTTT. Protein sequence: CASNRADTQYF. This chain links TRBV6-6 with TRBJ2-3; D is possibly TRBD1 (6 bases). Germline V gives CDR1 MNHNY, CDR2 SVGAGI (reference sequence). The CDR3 is 11 residues long. V dropped 7 bases and J dropped 4 bases, with 6 bases sitting between them.

This clonotype turned up a few times. The gene calls are TRBV12-3 or TRBV12-4 and TRBJ1-1; perhaps TRBD1 as D (6 bases). Deletions cut 8 bases from V and 0 bases from J, with 16 bases between. The CDR3 loop spans 15 amino acids. The CDR3 DNA sequence: TGTGCCAGCGGTCAACTACAGGGACTGAACACTGAAGCTTTCTTT. Amino acids: CASGQLQGLNTEAFF.

The rearrangement uses TRBV29-1 and TRBJ1-4; D is ambiguous. This CDR3 has 11 amino acids. V lost 6 bases, J lost 4 bases, and 6 bases lay in between. The germline V gene encodes CDR1 SQVTM and CDR2 ANQGSEA. The CDR3 DNA reads as TGCAGCGTGTGGAGTAATGAAAAACTGTTTTTT. Translation gives CSVWSNEKLFF. Variable domain in full (rest from reference TRBV29-1 and TRBJ1-4): SAVISQKPSRDICQRGTSLTIQCQVDSQVTMMFWYRQQPGQSLTLIATANQGSEATYESGFVIDKFPISRPNLTFSTLTVSNMSPEDSSIYLCSVWSNEKLFFGSGTQLSVL.

This chain links TRBV20-1 with TRBJ1-1, with TRBD1 identical over 7 bases. V lost 1 base to trimming and J lost 0 bases; unmatched junction nucleotides: 5. The CDR3 runs 15 residues. CDR1 and CDR2 from the germline V gene are DFQATT and SNEGSKA (reference sequence). The CDR3 protein is CSARVSTGLNTEAFF. The CDR3 region has the DNA TGCAGTGCTAGAGTATCGACAGGGTTGAACACTGAAGCTTTCTTT.

The chain uses TRBV6-4 and TRBJ2-3; the D gene is possibly TRBD1 (6 bases). Between the trimmed V and J ends, which lost 8 bases and 5 bases, there was a span of 26 bases. The germline V gene has CDR1 MRHNA and CDR2 SNTAGT. The CDR3 runs 17 residues. The CDR3 here is CASSPSSGQGPGDTQYF. CDR3 bases: TGTGCCAGCTCACCTTCATCCGGGCAGGGGCCCGGAGATACGCAGTATTTT.

Only a few counts were recorded for this clonotype. The V call is TRBV14, the J call TRBJ2-7; TRBD1 agrees at 9 bases. From germline, CDR1 is SGHDN and CDR2 FVKESK. This CDR3 has 20 residues. J gave up 0 bases and V 1 base, and 16 bases lay outside the gene matches. In DNA, the CDR3 is TGTGCCAGCAGCCAAGCGTCCGGGACAGGGTTTTGGTTTGCCTCCTACGAGCAGTACTTC. Amino acid sequence: CASSQASGTGFWFASYEQYF.

This clonotype was picked up a small number of times. The chain combines TRBV20-1 with TRBJ2-5, with D perhaps TRBD1 (5 bases). The germline CDR1 and CDR2 sequences are DFQATT and SNEGSKA (reference sequence). The V end lost 3 bases, the J end lost 2 bases, and 7 bases lay between the germline ends. The CDR3 spans 12 residues. The CDR3, as DNA: TGCAGTGCTAGGAAGGGGCAAGAGACCCAGTACTTC. It yields the protein CSARKGQETQYF.

At least ten counts were recorded for this clonotype. The chain links TRBV6-2 or TRBV6-3 to TRBJ2-3, with a tentative D call TRBD2 (5 bases). The CDR3 loop spans 11 amino acids. Germline V gene lookup returns CDR1 MNHEY and CDR2 SVGEGT. V lost 7 bases to trimming and J lost 6 bases, with 8 bases between them. DNA for the CDR3: TGTGCCAGCACGTCTAGCGATACGCAGTATTTT. This codes for CASTSSDTQYF.

This clonotype has more than one count but fewer than ten. This rearrangement joins TRBV6-5 to TRBJ1-5, with D possibly being TRBD1 (6 bases). There are 12 residues in the CDR3. Trimming shortened V by 1 base and J by 16 bases, and 14 bases separated the two germline ends. From germline, CDR1 is MNHEY and CDR2 SVGAGI. CDR3 DNA sequence: TGTGCCAGCAGTTACTTCCGGGACAAGAAACATTTT. This codes for CASSYFRDKKHF.

This clonotype was seen many times. The gene calls are TRBV15 and TRBJ2-3; TRBD2 matches 8 bases. V lost 5 bases, J lost 7 bases, and 8 bases stayed unmatched. Per germline, CDR1 LNHNV and CDR2 YYDKDF (reference sequence). The CDR3 consists of 14 residues. The CDR3 sequence: CATSGRLAMNTQYF. The CDR3 DNA follows: TGTGCCACCAGCGGGAGACTAGCGATGAATACGCAGTATTTT. The variable domain in full, completed from reference TRBV15 and TRBJ2-3, reads DAMVIQNPRYQVTQFGKPVTLSCSQTLNHNVMYWYQQKSSQAPKLLFHYYDKDFNNEADTPDNFQSRRPNTSFCFLDIRSPGLGDTAMYLCATSGRLAMNTQYFGPGTRLTVL.

This clonotype has a count of ten or more. The V and J genes are TRBV10-3 and TRBJ2-1; D remains unclear. This CDR3 is built from 15 residues. The V and J ends lost 10 bases and 8 bases respectively, with 24 bases between them. Germline V lookup: CDR1 ENHRY, CDR2 SYGVKD. CDR3 sequence reads: CATRSRTAPVDEQFF. CDR3 sequence (DNA): TGTGCCACCCGAAGCCGGACCGCCCCGGTGGATGAGCAGTTCTTC.